This TCR beta chain was documented in a study of OX40 agonist ivuxolimab in advanced cancers. Whole-study context: Across the patients, intravenous ivuxolimab was delivered every 2 weeks at 0.01 to 10 mg/kg.

Germline V gene lookup returns CDR1 MNHEY and CDR2 SVGAGI. V dropped 6 bases and J dropped 0 bases, with 12 bases sitting between them. The CDR3 is 14 amino acids. Data came from immunoSEQ multiplex PCR; TCRdb stores just in-frame clones and leaves some out. This table has some 28,000 clones, 90% appearing once. The sample consisted of CD4+ or CD8+ T cells sorted from blood, taken in a trial of the OX40 agonist ivuxolimab. This TCR derives from an adult with an advanced solid tumor such as melanoma, head and neck, liver or kidney cancer. V usage is TRBV6-5 and J usage is TRBJ2-7; D possibly corresponds to TRBD2 (5 bases). CDR3 sequence: CASRASGNSYEQYF. Here the CDR3 DNA reads TGTGCCAGCAGAGCGAGCGGAAACTCCTACGAGCAGTACTTC.